This is a list of T cell receptor beta chains from one sample in a study of blood T cell repertoires in COVID-19. Sequencing was performed with immunoSEQ multiplex PCR; in TCRdb, only in-frame clones are kept and a portion is missing. Among fewer than 90,000 clones listed, roughly 86% were seen once. Sequenced material: peripheral blood. These receptors all stem from a man aged 65 to 79 with acute or convalescent COVID-19. Both conserved end residues are part of each CDR3. The order of the fields is V gene, clone size, J gene, D gene, CDR3 protein, CDR3 DNA. A D gene is named only where the DNA matches it firmly. Size tells how often a clone was seen (once, few, many) or the class of an expanded clone, and some rows leave it out.

V: TRBV25-1
size: NA
J: TRBJ2-3
D: TRBD1
CDR3: CASLLSDRERTDTQYF
DNA: TGTGCCAGCCTTCTTTCGGACAGGGAGAGGACAGATACGCAGTATTTT

V: TRBV21-1
size: NA
J: TRBJ1-5
D: NA
CDR3: CASSKGQINQPQHF
DNA: TGTGCCAGCAGCAAAGGGCAGATCAATCAGCCCCAGCATTTT

V: TRBV29-1
size: NA
J: TRBJ2-4
D: TRBD1
CDR3: CSVGQGVGAKNIQYF
DNA: TGCAGCGTCGGACAGGGGGTGGGGGCCAAAAACATTCAGTACTTC

V: TRBV7-8
size: NA
J: TRBJ1-1
D: NA
CDR3: CASNWGGNTEAFF
DNA: TGTGCCAGCAACTGGGGGGGGAACACTGAAGCTTTCTTT

V: TRBV9
size: NA
J: TRBJ1-1
D: NA
CDR3: CASSPRPTGNTEAFF
DNA: TGTGCCAGCAGCCCCCGTCCGACAGGGAACACTGAAGCTTTCTTT

V: TRBV12-3/TRBV12-4
size: NA
J: TRBJ1-2
D: NA
CDR3: CASSYGGSYGYTF
DNA: TGTGCCAGCAGCTACGGAGGAAGCTATGGCTACACCTTC

V: TRBV9
size: NA
J: TRBJ2-7
D: TRBD2
CDR3: CASSPRTSGGEQYF
DNA: TGTGCCAGCAGCCCGCGGACTAGCGGGGGGGAGCAGTACTTC

V: TRBV5-5
size: NA
J: TRBJ1-4
D: TRBD1
CDR3: CASSLIVGGQGALANEKLFF
DNA: TGTGCCAGCAGCTTGATCGTGGGGGGCCAGGGGGCGCTTGCTAATGAAAAACTGTTTTTT

V: TRBV9
size: NA
J: TRBJ1-3
D: NA
CDR3: CASSSVAGDTGNTIYF
DNA: TGTGCCAGCAGCTCAGTAGCCGGGGATACTGGAAACACCATATATTTT

V: TRBV6-1
size: NA
J: TRBJ2-1
D: TRBD2
CDR3: CASSARSGRPYNEQFF
DNA: TGTGCCAGCAGTGCACGTAGCGGGAGGCCTTACAATGAGCAGTTCTTC

V: TRBV24-1
size: NA
J: TRBJ2-2
D: NA
CDR3: CATSDLGLGGGELFF
DNA: TGTGCCACCAGTGACCTGGGACTCGGGGGCGGGGAGCTGTTTTTT

V: TRBV9
size: NA
J: TRBJ1-3
D: NA
CDR3: CASSVGGGSGNTIYF
DNA: TGTGCCAGCAGCGTAGGAGGAGGCTCTGGAAACACCATATATTTT

V: TRBV6-2/TRBV6-3
size: NA
J: TRBJ1-1
D: TRBD1
CDR3: CASSGDRMNTEAFF
DNA: TGTGCCAGCAGCGGGGACAGAATGAACACTGAAGCTTTCTTT

V: TRBV28
size: NA
J: TRBJ2-5
D: TRBD2
CDR3: CSSPGLAKRKETQYF
DNA: TGTTCATCTCCGGGACTAGCTAAGAGAAAAGAGACCCAGTACTTC

V: TRBV6-1
size: NA
J: TRBJ2-1
D: TRBD1
CDR3: CASSGDTGTGDASYNEQFF
DNA: TGTGCCAGCAGTGGGGACACCGGGACAGGGGACGCATCCTACAATGAGCAGTTCTTC

V: TRBV27
size: NA
J: TRBJ2-1
D: TRBD2
CDR3: CASSFRLAGGNNEQFF
DNA: TGTGCCAGCAGTTTTAGACTAGCGGGAGGGAACAATGAGCAGTTCTTC

V: TRBV2
size: NA
J: TRBJ2-7
D: NA
CDR3: CATSGTHSYEQYF
DNA: TGTGCCACATCCGGGACACACTCCTACGAGCAGTACTTC

V: TRBV19
size: NA
J: TRBJ2-7
D: TRBD1
CDR3: CATLDRGTYEQYF
DNA: TGTGCCACCCTGGACAGGGGAACCTACGAGCAGTACTTC

V: TRBV24-1
size: NA
J: TRBJ2-1
D: TRBD2
CDR3: CATSENGGYNEQFF
DNA: TGTGCCACCAGTGAGAACGGGGGGTACAATGAGCAGTTCTTC

V: TRBV4-2
size: NA
J: TRBJ2-3
D: TRBD2
CDR3: CASSQETSGRDTQYF
DNA: TGTGCCAGCAGCCAAGAAACTAGCGGGAGGGATACGCAGTATTTT

V: TRBV11-1
size: NA
J: TRBJ2-7
D: NA
CDR3: CASSRGYYEQYF
DNA: TGTGCCAGCAGCCGGGGGTATTACGAGCAGTACTTC

V: TRBV14
size: NA
J: TRBJ1-6
D: NA
CDR3: CASSQVANSPLHF
DNA: TGTGCCAGCAGCCAAGTAGCCAATTCACCCCTCCACTTT

V: TRBV2
size: few
J: TRBJ1-4
D: NA
CDR3: CASSDLGGRNEKLFF
DNA: TGTGCCAGCAGTGACCTGGGGGGGCGGAATGAAAAACTGTTTTTT

V: TRBV10-3
size: NA
J: TRBJ2-3
D: TRBD2
CDR3: CAISGIVGGPSPTDTQYF
DNA: TGTGCCATCAGTGGAATAGTGGGAGGGCCATCCCCTACAGATACGCAGTATTTT

V: TRBV6-1
size: once
J: TRBJ1-1
D: TRBD1
CDR3: CASSEARDREAFF
DNA: TGTGCCAGCAGTGAAGCACGGGACAGGGAAGCTTTCTTT

V: TRBV19
size: few
J: TRBJ1-5
D: TRBD1
CDR3: CASSMGQGRQPQHF
DNA: TGTGCCAGTAGTATGGGACAGGGGCGTCAGCCCCAGCATTTT

V: TRBV7-6
size: NA
J: TRBJ2-7
D: TRBD2
CDR3: CASSLVAGDDLLYEQYF
DNA: TGTGCCAGCAGCTTAGTAGCGGGAGACGACCTCCTCTACGAGCAGTACTTC

V: TRBV24-1
size: NA
J: TRBJ1-1
D: NA
CDR3: CATSDPLSSEAFF
DNA: TGTGCCACCAGTGACCCTCTGTCTTCTGAAGCTTTCTTT

V: TRBV10-3
size: NA
J: TRBJ2-3
D: TRBD2
CDR3: CASEDQRGDTQYF
DNA: TGTGCCAGTGAGGACCAGCGGGGAGATACGCAGTATTTT

V: TRBV5-6
size: NA
J: TRBJ1-5
D: NA
CDR3: CASSSRDTGNQPQHF
DNA: TGTGCCAGCAGCTCCAGGGACACCGGCAATCAGCCCCAGCATTTT

V: TRBV9
size: NA
J: TRBJ1-1
D: TRBD1
CDR3: CASSPAGGRAEAFF
DNA: TGTGCCAGCAGTCCCGCAGGGGGCCGGGCTGAAGCTTTCTTT

V: TRBV7-2
size: NA
J: TRBJ1-2
D: NA
CDR3: CASSLGGSSYGYTF
DNA: TGTGCCAGCAGCTTAGGCGGCAGCTCCTATGGCTACACCTTC

V: TRBV20-1
size: NA
J: TRBJ1-2
D: NA
CDR3: CSASLRGGYGYTF
DNA: TGCAGTGCTAGTCTGAGGGGAGGCTATGGCTACACCTTC

V: TRBV7-2
size: NA
J: TRBJ2-5
D: NA
CDR3: CASTPGLFVGTETQYF
DNA: TGTGCCAGCACCCCGGGACTGTTCGTAGGCACTGAGACCCAGTACTTC

V: TRBV5-1
size: NA
J: TRBJ2-7
D: TRBD2
CDR3: CASSKLAGVSVVREQYF
DNA: TGCGCCAGCAGCAAGCTAGCGGGAGTAAGTGTGGTGCGCGAGCAGTACTTC

V: TRBV3-1/TRBV3-2
size: NA
J: TRBJ2-2
D: NA
CDR3: CASSQVPGGPGELFF
DNA: TGTGCCAGCAGCCAAGTTCCAGGGGGGCCCGGGGAGCTGTTTTTT

V: TRBV18
size: NA
J: TRBJ2-5
D: NA
CDR3: CASSPGQGILQETQYF
DNA: TGTGCCAGCTCACCAGGGCAGGGGATCCTCCAAGAGACCCAGTACTTC